These 15 T cell receptor beta chains were all obtained from the same sample, sequenced in a study of regulatory T cells in long-lasting Graves disease. Described time point: newly diagnosed GD, antithyroid drugs for less than 3 months. From PBMCs, RNA was extracted and then used to make the TCR library. Investigators prepared the TCR beta libraries by applying iRepertoire HTBI primers and Arm-PCR of CDR3 regions. MiXCR, run by TCRdb on the multiplex PCR reads, gives a single entry per CDR3 protein. The profile shows 450,000 to 650,000 distinct CDR3 sequences, approximately 16% of them singletons. These data are also associated with another study on T cells in Graves' hyperthyroidism and ophthalmopathy.

Sequences were derived from peripheral blood mononuclear cells (PBMCs), sampled at new diagnosis, from a patient treated with antithyroid drugs. These TCRs come from a woman aged 40-60 years with Graves disease.

This clonotype appeared a few times. The V call is TRBV7-9, the J call TRBJ2-1; D is unclear. The CDR3 is made up of 13 amino acids. V was clipped by 5 bases and J by 5 bases, with 10 bases between them. Germline V lookup: CDR1 SEHNR, CDR2 FQNEAQ (reference sequence). CDR3 nucleotide sequence: TGTGCCAGCAGCGCGCCTAACAACAATGAGCAGTTCTTC. Its translation is CASSAPNNNEQFF.

This rearrangement joins TRBV3-1 to TRBJ1-1; possibly TRBD1 for D (6 bases). The CDR3 runs 16 residues. Trimming cost V 4 bases and J 1 base, with 16 bases left between them. Germline CDR1 and CDR2: LGHDT and YNNKEL (reference sequence). CDR3: CASSLRGDIQNTEAFF. Here the CDR3 DNA reads TGTGCCAGCAGCCTGAGAGGGGACATCCAGAACACTGAAGCTTTCTTT.

This clonotype came up many times. The V call is TRBV6-1, the J call TRBJ1-1, with a tentative D call TRBD1 (6 bases). The CDR3 consists of 15 residues. Germline V gene lookup returns CDR1 MNHNS and CDR2 SASEGT. V lost 4 bases to trimming and J lost 3 bases, with 15 bases between them. The CDR3 protein is CASSVLQGAYTEAFF. Written as DNA, the CDR3 is TGTGCCAGCAGTGTCTTACAGGGTGCTTACACTGAAGCTTTCTTT.

Ten or more counts support this clonotype. The rearrangement joins TRBV2 to TRBJ1-5, with 9 bases identical to TRBD1. The germline V gene has CDR1 SNHLY and CDR2 FYNNEI. V was clipped by 8 bases and J by 6 bases; unmatched bases: 8. The CDR3 is 14 residues long. The CDR3 loop reads CASEPGQGSQPQHF. DNA for the CDR3: TGTGCCAGCGAGCCCGGACAGGGGAGTCAGCCCCAGCATTTT.

Regarding this clonotype: A read error may explain this, as a much larger clone is one base away. This chain joins TRBV27 and TRBJ2-1; TRBD2 aligns across 8 bases. The V gene end was trimmed by 6 bases and the J gene end by 7 bases; junction bases not matched to a gene: 17. Germline CDR1 MNHEY, CDR2 SMNVEV (reference sequence). The CDR3 runs to 17 residues. The CDR3 bases are TGTGCCAGCAGCAGACCATCCGGAGCGGGGGAATCGAATGAGCAGTTCTTC. This sequence encodes CASSRPSGAGESNEQFF.

This clonotype occurred many times. The chain has TRBV11-2 and TRBJ2-1, with D unclear. The CDR3 contains 15 residues. Germline V gene lookup returns CDR1 SGHAT and CDR2 FQNNGV. The ends were cut back, 4 bases at V and 2 bases at J, with 12 bases in the middle. The CDR3 DNA is TGTGCCAGCAGCTCATATCATGCGCCCTACAATGAGCAGTTCTTC. Protein product: CASSSYHAPYNEQFF.

This clonotype was counted ten times or more. This rearrangement joins TRBV28 to TRBJ2-4; D possibly corresponds to TRBD1 (5 bases). Germline V gene sequence: CDR1 MDHEN, CDR2 SYDVKM. Trimming cost V 5 bases and J 1 base, with 12 bases left between them. The CDR3 loop spans 15 amino acids. CDR3 sequence reads: CASSQGQPAKNIQYF. The CDR3, as DNA: TGTGCCAGCAGTCAAGGACAACCCGCCAAAAACATTCAGTACTTC.

This clonotype was detected only a few times. This chain links TRBV10-1 with TRBJ2-1; 11 bases fit TRBD2. Germline V gene lookup returns CDR1 WNHNN and CDR2 SYGVQD (reference sequence). This CDR3 has 15 residues. Trimming at V came to 3 bases and at J to 7 bases, leaving 5 bases not matched to a gene. The CDR3 sequence: CASSDHSGGANEQFF. CDR3 DNA sequence: TGCGCCAGCAGTGACCATAGCGGGGGGGCGAATGAGCAGTTCTTC.

In this sample, this clonotype turned up a few times. The gene calls are TRBV5-1 and TRBJ1-2, with D uncertain. From germline, CDR1 is SGHRS and CDR2 YFSETQ. This CDR3 contains 14 residues. V lost 4 bases to trimming and J lost 6 bases, with 16 bases between them. CDR3 sequence reads: CASSPPWDTDGYTF. The CDR3 DNA reads TGCGCCAGCAGCCCTCCCTGGGATACCGATGGCTACACCTTC.

The chain employs TRBV3-1 and TRBJ1-2; D not certain. V shed 0 bases and J shed 7 bases, with 9 bases lying between them. CDR1 LGHDT and CDR2 YNNKEL come from the germline V gene (reference sequence). The CDR3 covers 13 residues. CDR3 residues: CASSQDRASGYTF. The CDR3 DNA reads as TGTGCCAGCAGCCAAGATCGGGCGAGTGGCTACACCTTC. The complete variable domain, with remaining parts taken from reference TRBV3-1 and TRBJ1-2, reads DTAVSQTPKYLVTQMGNDKSIKCEQNLGHDTMYWYKQDSKKFLKIMFSYNNKELIINETVPNRFSPKSPDKAHLNLHINSLELGDSAVYFCASSQDRASGYTFGSGTRLTVV.

Concerning this clonotype itself: This likely traces to a read error, being one base from a far larger clone. The J gene is TRBJ2-1, the V gene TRBV7-9, with 15 bases aligning to TRBD2. There are 16 residues in the CDR3. Germline V CDR1 and CDR2: SEHNR, FQNEAQ (reference sequence). In DNA form, the CDR3 reads TGTGCCGGCAGCTTGGGACTAGCGGGGGGACACAATGAGCAGTTCTTC. Amino acid sequence: CAGSLGLAGGHNEQFF.

This clonotype was seen only a few times. This rearrangement joins TRBV5-4 to TRBJ1-2; the D is unclear. V lost 2 bases to trimming and J lost 8 bases, with 7 bases between them. The CDR3 length is 11 residues. Germline V gene sequence: CDR1 SGHNT, CDR2 YYREEE (reference sequence). As DNA, the CDR3 is TGTGCCAGCAGCTTCGGTTGGGGCTACACCTTC. Translated, it gives CASSFGWGYTF.

The chain uses TRBV10-3 and TRBJ1-2; 7 positions match TRBD1. This CDR3 comprises 13 residues. V trimming: 6 bases; J trimming: 6 bases; junction bases outside the gene matches: 7. Germline V gene lookup returns CDR1 ENHRY and CDR2 SYGVKD. The CDR3 region is CAISPVGTDGYTF. The CDR3 coding sequence is TGTGCCATCAGCCCGGTAGGGACAGATGGCTACACCTTC.

The chain is built from TRBV10-1 and TRBJ1-4; D gene unclear. The ends were cut back, 6 bases at V and 10 bases at J, with 9 bases in the middle. CDR3 length equals 11 residues. CDR1 is WNHNN, CDR2 SYGVQD, per germline (reference sequence). The CDR3 nucleotides are TGCGCCAGCAGACTGGGCGTAAAACTGTTTTTT. This encodes CASRLGVKLFF.

V and J are TRBV7-9 and TRBJ1-1; D is ambiguous. V lost 4 bases to trimming and J lost 1 base, with 10 bases between them. This CDR3 contains 14 residues. Germline CDR1 is SEHNR and CDR2 is FQNEAQ (reference sequence). This CDR3 reads CASSSLAENTEAFF. In nucleotides, the CDR3 is TGTGCCAGCAGCTCGTTGGCCGAGAACACTGAAGCTTTCTTT.